This T cell receptor (beta chain) came from a study of beta chain features in type 1 diabetes. Reverse transcribing all isolated RNA meant expressed TCRB transcripts were sequenced. Generated by immunoSEQ multiplex PCR, the TCRdb table keeps only in-frame clones and is missing some. The profile covers approximately 340,000 clones, with roughly 15% appearing a single time and 0.019% taken by the ten largest. This clone was seen more than once but under ten times. The same CDR3 can be traced to other DNA sequences in this sample. V was trimmed by 0 bases and J by 8 bases, leaving 5 bases between them. The germline gives CDR1 GTSNPN, CDR2 SVGIG (reference sequence). This CDR3 has 11 residues.

This receptor was taken from a woman under 30 in good health. The specimen was naive CD4+ T cells from blood. The chain couples TRBV30 to TRBJ2-1; no clear D. CDR3 nucleotides: TGTGCCTGGAGTGTTCGCGATGAGCAGTTCTTC. Residues: CAWSVRDEQFF.